Shown below are 20 T cell receptor beta chains from a single sample sequenced in a study of CD8+CD57+ T cells in acquired aplastic anemia. The template for TCR beta VDJ and CDR3 sequence profiling was genomic DNA. TCRdb independently ran MiXCR on the reads; one entry per CDR3 protein. The sample yields roughly 86,000 distinct CDR3 sequences, approximately 46% seen once. Sequenced sample: sorted CD4+, CD8+, or CD8+CD57+ T cells (not recorded which) from PBMCs. The source of these receptors is a human donor in good health, serving as a control.

V and J are TRBV20-1 and TRBJ1-3; D gene uncertain. Trimming took off 1 base at V and 6 bases at J, with 16 bases between the two ends. In germline, CDR1 is DFQATT, CDR2 SNEGSKA (reference sequence). The CDR3 spans 15 residues. The CDR3 DNA sequence: TGCAGTGCTAGAGCGTCTGGCAGTAGTGAAAACACCATATATTTT. It is translated as CSARASGSSENTIYF.

In regard to this clonotype: It may be a read error: a sequence one base away is much more abundant. J is TRBJ2-7 and V is TRBV7-8; D is ambiguous. The length of the CDR3 is 14 residues. Trimming removed 1 base at V and 2 bases at J, with 9 bases between. Germline V gene sequence: CDR1 SGHVS, CDR2 FQNEAQ. The CDR3 here is CASSLGVLTYEQYF. As DNA, the CDR3 is TGTGCCAGCAGCTTAGGCGTATTAACCTACGAGCAGTACTTC.

The CDR3 nucleotides are TGTGCCAGCAGTGCCCTCTCGGTCCGGGACAACACAGATACGCAGTATTTT. Amino acid sequence: CASSALSVRDNTDTQYF. The gene calls are TRBV25-1 and TRBJ2-3; tentatively, D is TRBD1 (6 bases). CDR3 length: 17 amino acids. With 4 bases removed from V and 2 bases from J, the gap between germline ends came to 19 bases. CDR1 and CDR2 from the germline V gene are MGHDK and SYGVNS.

The V gene is TRBV6-1, the J gene TRBJ2-5; the D is unclear. The CDR3 extends over 13 amino acids. Trimming stripped 5 bases from V and 1 base from J, with 8 bases between. The germline V gene encodes CDR1 MNHNS and CDR2 SASEGT. The CDR3 nucleotides read TGTGCCAGCAGTCGACGTATCCAAGAGACCCAGTACTTC. It yields the protein CASSRRIQETQYF.

With respect to this clonotype: A read error may be the cause here, since a much bigger clone is one base away. The chain recombines TRBV29-1 with TRBJ2-3, with D maybe TRBD1 (5 bases). CDR3 length: 11 amino acids. The germline V gene has CDR1 SQVTM and CDR2 ANQGSEA. The CDR3 loop reads CSARFTGTQYF. Here the CDR3 DNA reads TGCAGCGCCAGGTTCACAGGTACGCAGTATTTT.

This clonotype was found many times. This chain joins TRBV27 and TRBJ2-2; no firm D call. The CDR3 is made up of 11 amino acids. Per germline, CDR1 MNHEY and CDR2 SMNVEV (reference sequence). Trimming left V 6 bases short and J 7 bases short, with 6 bases between. Written as DNA, the CDR3 is TGTGCCAGCAGCGATCACGGGGAGCTGTTTTTT. Amino acid sequence: CASSDHGELFF.

The chain has TRBV20-1 and TRBJ2-1; a possible D gene is TRBD2 (6 bases). The germline gives CDR1 DFQATT, CDR2 SNEGSKA (reference sequence). V was shortened by 6 bases and J by 4 bases, with 13 bases between the two germline ends. CDR3 length: 13 amino acids. The CDR3 sequence is CSAVSGEYNEQFF. CDR3 bases: TGCAGTGCCGTCTCGGGGGAGTACAATGAGCAGTTCTTC.

This clonotype was counted only a few times. This rearrangement joins TRBV29-1 to TRBJ2-1, with TRBD2 as a possible D gene (5 bases). From germline, CDR1 is SQVTM and CDR2 ANQGSEA. This CDR3 region has 18 residues. V gave up 3 bases and J gave up 4 bases, with 25 bases separating them. CDR3 DNA sequence: TGCAGCGTTGACTGGAGGTTCCCCGATCCAAAGACATACAATGAGCAGTTCTTC. Translating gives CSVDWRFPDPKTYNEQFF.

The chain employs TRBV6-1 and TRBJ1-6; D may be TRBD1 (5 bases). The V gene lost 4 bases and the J gene lost 5 bases, with 21 bases spanning the gap. The CDR3 has 18 residues. Germline CDR1 is MNHNS and CDR2 is SASEGT. The CDR3 bases are TGTGCCAGCAGTGCCCTTTTGACCGGGACCTTTAATAATTCACCCCTCCACTTT. Its protein is CASSALLTGTFNNSPLHF.

J is TRBJ2-7 and V is TRBV2; D not resolved. The germline CDR1 and CDR2 sequences are SNHLY and FYNNEI. The CDR3 totals 14 residues. V was pared by 2 bases and J by 2 bases, with 10 bases between. The CDR3 sequence: CASSESSSPYEQYF. DNA of the CDR3: TGTGCCAGCAGTGAATCGTCCAGTCCCTACGAGCAGTACTTC.

This clonotype was seen only once. This may arise from a read error, as a much more abundant clone is one base away. The V gene is TRBV20-1, the J gene TRBJ2-4; 10 bases map to TRBD1. This CDR3 contains 16 residues. Per germline, CDR1 DFQATT and CDR2 SNEGSKA (reference sequence). After removal of 7 bases from V and 3 bases from J, the junction contained 12 bases not matched to a gene. Here the CDR3 reads CSVTGQGGRSKNIQYF. The DNA for the CDR3 is TGCAGTGTAACTGGACAGGGGGGTCGGAGCAAAAACATTCAGTACTTC.

The sample holds one count of this clonotype. The gene calls are TRBV20-1 and TRBJ2-7; a possible D gene is TRBD1 (6 bases). Per the germline V gene, CDR1 is DFQATT and CDR2 is SNEGSKA (reference sequence). The CDR3 runs 14 residues. V was shortened by 6 bases and J by 0 bases, with 15 bases between the two germline ends. The CDR3 region is CSAIDRLSSYEQYF. CDR3 in DNA: TGCAGTGCGATCGACAGGTTGAGCTCCTACGAGCAGTACTTC.

V and J are TRBV13 and TRBJ2-2; D unresolved. CDR3 length equals 14 residues. The germline V gene encodes CDR1 PRHDT and CDR2 FYEKMQ (reference sequence). Between the trimmed V and J ends, which lost 5 bases and 3 bases, there was a span of 10 bases. CDR3 amino acids: CASSLSRDTGELFF. The CDR3 DNA is TGTGCCAGCAGCCTATCTAGAGACACCGGGGAGCTGTTTTTT.

J is TRBJ2-3 and V is TRBV19, with TRBD2 matching over 9 bases. This CDR3 has 17 residues. CDR1 is LNHDA and CDR2 is SQIVND in the germline V gene (reference sequence). V dropped 6 bases and J dropped 5; count of bases not matched to a gene: 15. CDR3: CASRPSVGGGAVDTQYF. As DNA, the CDR3 is TGTGCCAGTAGACCCTCTGTTGGCGGGGGGGCTGTAGATACGCAGTATTTT.

V and J are TRBV11-1 and TRBJ2-3, with D perhaps TRBD1 (6 bases). CDR3 length equals 15 residues. Germline loops: CDR1 SGHAT, CDR2 FQDESV (reference sequence). Trimming cost V 9 bases and J 3 bases, with 19 bases left between them. DNA of the CDR3: TGTGCCAGTAGTATAGGCTGGCAGGGGACAGATACGCAGTATTTT. This encodes CASSIGWQGTDTQYF.

Points on this clonotype: Since a much larger clone is just one base distant, this may be a read error. V usage is TRBV2 and J usage is TRBJ2-7; no firm D call. This CDR3 comprises 13 residues. CDR1 is SNHLY, CDR2 FYNNEI, per germline. CDR3 amino acids: CASSEASSCEQYF. CDR3 coding DNA: TGTGCCAGCTCCGAGGCCAGCTCCTGCGAGCAGTACTTC.

In its sample, this clonotype was seen a few times. This chain uses TRBV6-5 with TRBJ2-3, with D unresolved. Germline-derived CDR1 and CDR2 are MNHEY and SVGAGI. V lost 0 bases and J lost 2, with 9 bases in between. There are 15 residues in the CDR3. CDR3 sequence reads: CASSYSSSPTDTQYF. The CDR3, as DNA: TGTGCCAGCAGTTACTCGTCTTCTCCCACAGATACGCAGTATTTT.

The chain combines TRBV4-2 with TRBJ2-4; D is possibly TRBD2 (6 bases). The CDR3 runs 18 residues. The V and J ends lost 3 bases and 7 bases respectively, with 25 bases between them. Germline values: CDR1 LGHNA, CDR2 YNFKEQ. CDR3 region: CASSHQGSGGTLRNIQYF. The CDR3 nucleotides are TGTGCCAGCAGCCACCAAGGCTCCGGCGGGACCCTACGGAACATTCAGTACTTC.

This chain connects TRBV19 to TRBJ1-4; a possible D gene is TRBD1 (5 bases). Germline V gene data show CDR1 as LNHDA and CDR2 as SQIVND (reference sequence). The CDR3 contains 12 residues. The V end lost 0 bases, the J end lost 10 bases, and 6 bases lay between the germline ends. Here the CDR3 DNA reads TGTGCCAGTAGTATAGATCAGGGAAAACTGTTTTTT. This translates into CASSIDQGKLFF.

There are a few counts of this clonotype. The chain recombines TRBV2 with TRBJ2-7; 9 nucleotides line up with TRBD1. Germline CDR1 reads SNHLY; CDR2 reads FYNNEI. V shed 4 bases, J shed 5 bases, and the junction held 9 bases outside the gene matches. The CDR3 totals 15 residues. CDR3 in DNA: TGTGCCAGCAGTGGTGGGGACAGGGAGGTCAACGAGCAGTACTTC. It codes for CASSGGDREVNEQYF.